This TCR beta chain came from a study of metastatic and nonmetastatic thyroid tumors. The overall study: Across blood and tumor or nodule tissue, repertoires from malignant and benign thyroid patients were compared with one another. Study results and limitations: Across blood and tumor, TCR beta diversity in malignant thyroid tumors was reportedly significantly higher than in benign nodules.

In the authors' methods: A classifier of distant metastasis in papillary thyroid cancer was built from CDR3 differences (across clinicopathological groups). TCRdb re-called the PCR reads with MiXCR. These V and J calls are TCRdb output, not the study's own analysis. The profile covers about 53,000 clones, with 20% to 25% appearing a single time and under 4.5% taken by the ten largest. Thyroid surgery was preceded by no treatment in any patient. Germline assignment: CDR1 LGHDT and CDR2 YNNKEL (reference sequence). There are 15 residues in the CDR3. The ends were cut back, 1 base at V and 8 bases at J, with 17 bases in the middle. Notes on this clone: Its antigen is as yet unknown.

The TCR originated in a female donor with papillary thyroid cancer or a benign thyroid nodule (not recorded which). Some clones in this sample may be carry-over from other donors' samples. J is TRBJ1-2 and V is TRBV3-1, with D possibly being TRBD1 (6 bases). Sequencing was done on a sample of blood. The CDR3 nucleotides read TGTGCCAGCAGCCAAGTAGGGGGTGCTGGTTACGGCTACACCTTC. Its translation: CASSQVGGAGYGYTF.